The 25 T cell receptor beta chains in this list originate from one sample, sequenced in a study of cytomegalovirus exposure and HLA in healthy donors. PCR employed 60 Vbeta and 13 Jbeta primers. Measured with immunoSEQ multiplex PCR; TCRdb has only the in-frame clones, and not every one. The repertoire has 60,000 or so clones, more than 70% of them found once; the top ten carry roughly 25%. The sample comprised PBMCs. Receptors were obtained from a man in his forties or fifties in good health and CMV-seropositive.

The gene calls are TRBV5-6 and TRBJ2-4; 8 positions agree with TRBD1. Germline CDR1 is SGHDT and CDR2 is YYEEEE. The CDR3 is 13 residues long. V lost 3 bases, J lost 15 bases, and 11 bases stayed unmatched. CDR3 in DNA: TGTGCCAGCAGCTCAGAGGAGACAGGGGCCCGGTACTTC. Its protein is CASSSEETGARYF.

This chain uses TRBV6-6 with TRBJ2-2; 10 nucleotides align to TRBD1. Germline CDR1 MNHNY, CDR2 SVGAGI (reference sequence). The V gene end was trimmed by 6 bases and the J gene end by 3 bases; junction bases not matched to a gene: 4. The CDR3 loop spans 15 amino acids. CDR3 protein: CASSDRGPHTGELFF. In nucleotides, the CDR3 is TGTGCCAGCAGCGACAGGGGGCCCCACACCGGGGAGCTGTTTTTT.

About this clone: The junction departs from germline at one end; a sequencing error may be responsible. The genes are TRBV7-8 and TRBJ1-5; 12 nucleotides agree with TRBD1. This CDR3 spans 16 amino acids. Germline V gene data show CDR1 as SGHVS and CDR2 as FQNEAQ. In DNA, the CDR3 is TGTGCCAGCGGCTTACGGGACAGGGGGCAAAGTCAGCCCCAGCATTTT. It is translated as CASGLRDRGQSQPQHF.

The gene calls are TRBV5-1 and TRBJ2-2, with a weak D call TRBD1 (6 bases). The V gene lost 4 bases and the J gene lost 6 bases, with 10 bases spanning the gap. Germline V lookup: CDR1 SGHRS, CDR2 YFSETQ. CDR3 length: 13 amino acids. The CDR3 sequence is CASSSGTPGELFF. The CDR3 nucleotides read TGCGCCAGCAGCAGTGGGACACCCGGGGAGCTGTTTTTT.

The chain is built from TRBV28 and TRBJ2-2; D is unclear. Germline-derived CDR1 and CDR2 are MDHEN and SYDVKM. This CDR3 spans 14 amino acids. Trimming removed 2 bases from V and 6 bases from J, with 10 bases in between. CDR3 region: CASSLTHAAGELFF. In DNA, the CDR3 is TGTGCCAGCAGTTTAACCCATGCGGCCGGGGAGCTGTTTTTT.

This clone was counted once. The chain recombines TRBV28 with TRBJ1-2; 8 bases agree with TRBD1. The CDR3 runs to 16 residues. Germline-derived CDR1 and CDR2 are MDHEN and SYDVKM. V was clipped by 4 bases and J by 2 bases; unmatched bases: 9. The CDR3 sequence: CASSSAFGQGNYGYTF. Here the CDR3 DNA reads TGTGCCAGCAGTTCCGCATTCGGACAGGGAAACTATGGCTACACCTTC.

This clone was seen more than once but under ten times. The chain couples TRBV10-2 to TRBJ2-2, with TRBD2 identical over 13 bases. The CDR3 is 16 residues long. The V and J ends lost 6 bases and 5 bases, in that order; junction bases with no gene match: 6. Germline V gives CDR1 WSHSY, CDR2 SAAADI. This chain's CDR3 is CASRGLAGRSTGELFF. The CDR3 nucleotides read TGCGCCAGCAGGGGACTAGCGGGGCGATCGACCGGGGAGCTGTTTTTT.

The V and J genes are TRBV14 and TRBJ2-1, with 11 bases that match TRBD2. Germline V lookup: CDR1 SGHDN, CDR2 FVKESK. The CDR3 is made up of 15 amino acids. V lost 3 bases and J lost 4; bases outside the gene matches: 2. CDR3 loop: CASSQGLAVYNEQFF. The CDR3, as DNA: TGTGCCAGCAGCCAGGGACTAGCGGTATACAATGAGCAGTTCTTC.

The genes are TRBV6-5 and TRBJ2-7; 9 bases match TRBD1. The J segment lost 1 base and the V segment lost 6 bases, leaving 7 bases of the junction unmatched. The CDR3 covers 15 residues. Per the germline V gene, CDR1 is MNHEY and CDR2 is SVGAGI. The CDR3 sequence is CASRGGTGSSYEQYF. CDR3 DNA sequence: TGTGCCAGCAGGGGCGGGACAGGGAGTTCCTACGAGCAGTACTTC.

The V and J genes are TRBV5-1 and TRBJ2-1, with a weak D call TRBD1 (6 bases). Germline values: CDR1 SGHRS, CDR2 YFSETQ. The CDR3 has 14 residues. V lost 5 bases and J lost 2, with 11 bases in between. The CDR3 loop reads CASRSEGAYNEQFF. The CDR3 nucleotides read TGCGCCAGCAGGTCCGAGGGGGCCTACAATGAGCAGTTCTTC.

J is TRBJ1-2 and V is TRBV5-4; 10 nucleotides align to TRBD1. This CDR3 has 15 residues. Germline V lookup: CDR1 SGHNT, CDR2 YYREEE (reference sequence). The ends lost 3 bases at V and 2 bases at J; junction bases unmatched: 4. In DNA, the CDR3 is TGTGCCAGCAGCTATGACAGGGGGCGGAACTATGGCTACACCTTC. This encodes CASSYDRGRNYGYTF.

This sequence joins TRBV5-1 and TRBJ1-1; D uncertain. V lost 4 bases, J lost 0 bases, and 16 bases lay in between. Germline CDR1 is SGHRS and CDR2 is YFSETQ. The CDR3 covers 16 residues. The CDR3 is CASSPLVGAMNTEAFF. The CDR3 bases are TGCGCCAGCAGCCCCCTTGTTGGAGCTATGAACACTGAAGCTTTCTTT.

The chain links TRBV2 to TRBJ1-1; D perhaps matches TRBD1 (5 bases). Germline V lookup: CDR1 SNHLY, CDR2 FYNNEI. The CDR3 has 16 amino acids. V was shortened by 7 bases and J by 4 bases, with 22 bases between the two germline ends. CDR3 DNA sequence: TGTGCCAGCATACTTAATAGTGGCAGGGTAGGCACTGAAGCTTTCTTT. Translating gives CASILNSGRVGTEAFF.

The chain has TRBV7-6 and TRBJ2-7, with TRBD2 matching 7 bases. J gave up 12 bases and V 0 bases, and 5 bases lay outside the gene matches. The CDR3 totals 12 residues. Germline V gene lookup returns CDR1 SGHVS and CDR2 FNYEAQ. Written as DNA, the CDR3 is TGTGCCAGCAGCTTAGCGCGCGGGAGTAGGTACTTC. The encoded protein is CASSLARGSRYF. Variable domain in full (rest from reference TRBV7-6 and TRBJ2-7): GAGVSQSPRYKVTKRGQDVALRCDPISGHVSLYWYRQALGQGPEFLTYFNYEAQQDKSGLPNDRFSAERPEGSISTLTIQRTEQRDSAMYRCASSLARGSRYFGPGTRLTVT.

The chain joins TRBV7-9 to TRBJ2-7; 8 bases agree with TRBD1. The CDR3 contains 15 residues. V was clipped by 5 bases and J by 0 bases; unmatched bases: 6. CDR1 is SEHNR and CDR2 is FQNEAQ in the germline V gene (reference sequence). This CDR3 is CASSHRDRRSYEQYF. For the CDR3, the DNA is TGTGCCAGCAGCCACCGGGACAGGCGCTCCTACGAGCAGTACTTC.

V gene TRBV5-4 combines with J gene TRBJ1-3; D ambiguous. Germline V gives CDR1 SGHNT, CDR2 YYREEE (reference sequence). V was trimmed by 0 bases and J by 0 bases, leaving 13 bases between them. The CDR3 runs to 17 residues. The CDR3 here is CASSLGSRSTSGNTIYF. The CDR3 DNA reads as TGTGCCAGCAGCTTGGGCTCGCGATCTACCTCTGGAAACACCATATATTTT.

Written as DNA, the CDR3 is TGTGCCAGCAGTTCCCGGGACAGGGGTATTTGGGGCTACACCTTC. Translating it yields CASSSRDRGIWGYTF. J is TRBJ1-2 and V is TRBV27, with TRBD1 matching 10 bases. Trimming cost V 4 bases and J 8 bases; bases outside gene matches: 10. This CDR3 has 15 residues. The germline gives CDR1 MNHEY, CDR2 SMNVEV (reference sequence).

This chain uses TRBV30 with TRBJ2-7; 8 bases map to TRBD1. The CDR3 has 14 amino acids. Unmatched junction bases numbered 4, after V lost 3 bases and J lost 0 bases. Germline V lookup: CDR1 GTSNPN, CDR2 SVGIG (reference sequence). CDR3: CAWRPGQDSYEQYF. The CDR3 DNA sequence: TGTGCCTGGAGGCCGGGACAGGACTCCTACGAGCAGTACTTC.

This chain links TRBV9 with TRBJ2-2; D might be TRBD2 (6 bases). Germline V gene lookup returns CDR1 SGDLS and CDR2 YYNGEE. Trimming removed 3 bases at V and 0 bases at J, with 6 bases between. There are 14 residues in the CDR3. The CDR3 DNA is TGTGCCAGCAGCGGGGGGGCGAACACCGGGGAGCTGTTTTTT. This encodes CASSGGANTGELFF.

The chain combines TRBV25-1 with TRBJ1-5, with TRBD1 matching 10 bases. The CDR3 extends over 14 amino acids. After removal of 3 bases from V and 11 bases from J, the junction contained 7 bases not matched to a gene. CDR1 and CDR2 (germline): MGHDK, SYGVNS. For the CDR3, the DNA is TGTGCCAGCAGTGAGACAGGGGGCGGCGGGGCCCAGCATTTT. Translating gives CASSETGGGGAQHF.

V usage is TRBV29-1 and J usage is TRBJ2-1, with 14 bases identical to TRBD2. V shed 4 bases, J shed 9 bases, and the junction held 11 bases outside the gene matches. Germline CDR1 SQVTM, CDR2 ANQGSEA. This CDR3 has 16 residues. The CDR3: CSVVGRLAGGRGEQFF. The CDR3 DNA sequence: TGCAGCGTTGTGGGTAGACTAGCGGGAGGGAGGGGTGAGCAGTTCTTC.

The chain is built from TRBV6-5 and TRBJ2-1, with 9 bases lining up with TRBD2. The CDR3 loop spans 15 amino acids. The trim removed 6 bases at V and 8 bases at J, leaving 11 bases unmatched. Germline V CDR1 and CDR2: MNHEY, SVGAGI. The DNA of the CDR3 is TGTGCCAGCAGACCTCGACCCCTAGCGGGGCATGAGCAGTTCTTC. Amino acids: CASRPRPLAGHEQFF.

The chain carries TRBV7-8 and TRBJ2-1; 8 positions agree with TRBD2. V gave up 1 base and J gave up 2 bases; unmatched junction bases: 4. The CDR3 covers 16 residues. Per germline, CDR1 SGHVS and CDR2 FQNEAQ. Here the CDR3 reads CASSLVRGAPYNEQFF. CDR3 nucleotide sequence: TGTGCCAGCAGCTTAGTGCGGGGGGCTCCCTACAATGAGCAGTTCTTC.

The chain employs TRBV11-2 and TRBJ2-3; D is ambiguous. Deletions cut 2 bases from V and 2 bases from J, with 14 bases between. This CDR3 is built from 16 residues. The V gene's germline CDR1 is SGHAT and CDR2 FQNNGV. CDR3 sequence reads: CASSLTSRKFTDTQYF. The CDR3 DNA sequence: TGTGCCAGCAGCTTAACCTCCAGGAAGTTCACAGATACGCAGTATTTT.

This chain connects TRBV27 to TRBJ1-1, with a tentative D call TRBD1 (6 bases). The ends were cut back, 5 bases at V and 1 base at J, with 17 bases in the middle. The CDR3 length is 16 residues. Germline V gene data show CDR1 as MNHEY and CDR2 as SMNVEV (reference sequence). The CDR3 reads CASSTRPGQTNTEAFF. CDR3 bases: TGTGCCAGCAGTACTCGGCCGGGACAAACGAACACTGAAGCTTTCTTT.